This entry is about one TCR beta chain. What it binds is unknown. The sample is drawn from a study of CXCR3-negative and CXCR3-positive naive CD8 T cells. Study-level points and caveats: Naive subsets showed comparable surface CD5, and TCR interaction strength was also inferred from TRB CDR3 physicochemistry. More hydrophobic TRB CDR3s were found in CXCR3-positive naive cells than in CXCR3-negative naive cells. Unlike memory cells, which differed, naive CXCR3-negative and CXCR3-positive cells had similar TRBV-TRBJ usage. Each naive subset displayed comparably high diversity, whereas memory CD8+ cells displayed much lower diversity.

Sorts that each held 250,000 to 300,000 cells were run in triplicate for every CD8+ T cell subset. Germline V gene lookup returns CDR1 LNHNV and CDR2 YYDKDF (reference sequence). The CDR3 loop spans 14 amino acids. The study made its TRB cDNA libraries by 5' RACE, adding UMI labels. TCRdb processed the 5' RACE reads again and assigns one entry to each CDR3 protein, with no DNA. The repertoire table contains approximately 130,000 distinct CDR3 sequences. The chain has TRBV15 and TRBJ2-5; as DNA is missing, the TRBD1 call by TCRdb cannot be tested. The TCR sequence derives from a human donor in good health. Some clones in this sample may be carry-over from other donors' samples. Sequences were obtained from naive CXCR3+ CD8+ T cells from blood. Subset: CD45RO-CCR7+CD27+CD95- naive CD8+ T cells expressing CXCR3 (TNR3+). CDR3 amino acids: CATKPDRIDETQYF. The full variable domain, with the rest looked up from reference TRBV15 and TRBJ2-5, is DAMVIQNPRYQVTQFGKPVTLSCSQTLNHNVMYWYQQKSSQAPKLLFHYYDKDFNNEADTPDNFQSRRPNTSFCFLDIRSPGLGDTAMYLCATKPDRIDETQYFGPGTRLLVL.